The clone carrying this T cell receptor (beta chain) showed up many times. Its specificity is not known. The data are from a study of neurological immune-mediated disorders. Study-level results: TCR-beta repertoires seemed private in all groups, with no expanded CDR3 amino acid sequences shared.

TCRdb reprocessed the 5' RACE reads with MiXCR, giving one entry per CDR3 protein. The sample has 45,000 to 55,000 distinct CDR3 sequences; about a tenth are singletons. J gave up 4 bases and V 3 bases, and 19 bases lay outside the gene matches. The CDR3 consists of 18 residues. Germline lookup yields CDR1 DFQATT and CDR2 SNEGSKA (reference sequence). The chain joins TRBV20-1 to TRBJ2-5, with 8 bases fitting TRBD1. This TCR was recovered from a woman aged 35 to 49 with HTLV-1-associated myelopathy (HAM/TSP). Sequenced material: PBMCs. The CDR3, as DNA: TGCAGTGCTAGCGCCTTCAGGGGGCAAAATGGAGTTGGAGAGACCCAGTACTTC. It encodes CSASAFRGQNGVGETQYF.